This T cell receptor (beta chain) stems from a study of cytomegalovirus exposure and HLA in healthy donors listed by TCRdb under 2017. At the level of the whole study: According to an earlier analysis of 550 to 700 of the donors, 150 million to 200 million T cells yielded roughly 110 million unique TCR beta sequences and around 300 Gb of sequence data. An early release that covered roughly 600 HLA-typed donors contained about 300 gigabases of sequencing data and around 80 million unique TCR sequences. Of the roughly 430 genotyped donors, roughly 85% fell in the genetic ancestry cluster associated with self-reported Caucasian donors. The aim of the study was to test whether cataloging public T cell receptors could identify signatures of past pathogen exposure. The study profiled the T cell repertoires of approximately 700 subjects by immunosequencing and related them to cytomegalovirus serostatus. A separate validation cohort of 100 to 150 different subjects was used in addition to the approximately 700-subject first cohort. To predict cytomegalovirus infection status, the study brought together high-throughput TCR immunosequencing, statistical association of individual TCRs with disease status, and machine learning. To study patterns of TCR occurrence, a later analysis re-analyzed previously published TCR beta repertoires from 666 donors and added high-resolution HLA genotyping. Rather than using new phenotypic data, the later analysis identified candidate immune exposures from TCR beta sequences and from how often those sequences occurred across donors. An earlier analysis of more than 450 of the donors used high-throughput TCR beta sequencing to judge whether each TCR beta V gene segment behaved as functional or pseudogenic. Alongside the repertoire data, information on donor age, sex, ethnicity and CMV serostatus was compiled. In a later genetic analysis, genome-wide SNP genotypes for about 55% of the roughly 670 donors were used, and that subset was treated as a discovery cohort. Every discovery cohort repertoire had been produced on one sequencing platform. Class I and class II HLA loci were covered by the typing at four-digit resolution. The number of donors typed differed by locus, with 629-630 for A, B, C, DRB1 and DQB1, 522 for DQA1, approximately 570 for DPA1, and roughly 450 for DPB1. Several DR-DQ haplotypes were handled as single units for association and clustering, since linkage in the cohort was strong. Across about 380 genotyped donors of the cohort, an average of about 240,000 unique TCR beta nucleotide sequences per donor were sequenced, and approximately 17% of those sequences were non-productive.

The trim is 0 bases for V and 2 bases for J, with a gap of 6 bases between the germline ends. Reading the germline V gene gives CDR1 SGHDT and CDR2 YYEEEE. The CDR3 runs 14 residues from the cysteine to the phenylalanine. Kept here is only the CDR3 DNA, which spans 42 bases and is read in frame from base 1. Overall study outcomes, separate from this receptor: A later analysis reported that several top co-occurrence clusters appeared linked to parvovirus B19, influenza, CMV and Epstein-Barr virus. In a later genetic analysis, fewer N-insertions in productive TCRs were reported among donors in an Asian-associated ancestry cluster than the roughly 670-donor mean. A cluster of highly shared sequence variants was judged likely to be a technical artifact of the sequencing pipeline. Fewer than 20 rarely observed V segments, including chromosome 9 orphons, were excluded from the earlier analysis of several hundred of the donors because counts were too low. The authors suggested that the approach could potentially be extended to other disease states and immunological phenotypes. An earlier analysis of around 500 of the donors showed that most TCR beta V segments appeared in productive rearrangements either about 87% or about 30% of the time, which broadly matched IMGT annotations. A later analysis associated 16,951 TCR beta sequences with specific HLA alleles at a false discovery rate of 0.05. A further reported finding was that TCR beta sequences accurately predicted the HLA-A and HLA-B alleles for most subjects in the first cohort. Sequencing depth was assumed to be roughly uniform across donors in the presence/absence analyses, though that assumption may not hold. Correlated functional status among segregating V segments might be attributable to linkage disequilibrium, but an unknown experimental factor could not be ruled out. In the study, some 160 TCR beta chains were listed as associated with cytomegalovirus. The cohort was sequenced for TCR beta chains only, and without alpha or paired-chain data the features that could be detected were limited. An association between a missense DCLRE1C variant and V-gene and J-gene trimming of TCR beta chains was found in a later genetic analysis and replicated in an independent cohort. In a later analysis, most CMV-associated TCR beta chains were found to appear HLA-restricted, with HLA associations seemingly driven largely by CMV exposure. While some public TCRs were present in many individuals, most TCR sequences turned up only very rarely across donors. Some IMGT-functional V segments, including TRBV6-2 and TRBV6-3, could not be distinguished by the 87-base-pair reads and were therefore excluded. In a later analysis, the rate of TCR association differed among HLA loci, with DRB1 alleles having the most associated TCRs and HLA-C alleles having the fewest. The classifier was reported to diagnose cytomegalovirus status with high specificity and sensitivity in both the original cohort and the validation cohort. Immune exposure information for the cohort was limited to CMV serostatus. HLA typing was unavailable for some donors at each locus, so association tests used only the typed subset. When HLA alleles, especially DR and DQ, strongly co-occurred, attributing TCR associations to individual alleles was difficult. Three of the identified cytomegalovirus-associated TCR beta chains were confirmed in vitro to be specific for cytomegalovirus antigens. A later analysis found that HLA-associated TCR beta chains were more clonally expanded and had lower generation probabilities than equally common non-associated chains.

Libraries were built with the immunoSEQ multiplex PCR assay. For the multiplex PCR, a mixture combining 60 forward primers for TCR Vbeta segments and 13 reverse primers for TCR Jbeta segments was used. The CDR3 region of rearranged TCR beta genes was amplified from genomic DNA with a multiplex PCR assay. The amplified TCR beta libraries were sequenced on the Illumina HiSeq System as 87-base-pair reads. The paper's processing steps were these. A later analysis counted approximately 76 million unique TCR beta chains across the approximately 700 repertoires, and roughly 11 million of these chains were shared by at least two donors. Raw reads were error-corrected and collapsed into unique sequences by a nearest-neighbor algorithm in which closely related sequences were merged to remove PCR and sequencing errors. To assign V, D and J gene segments, CDR3 sequences were aligned to IMGT reference sequences. For a sequence to be retained, a match of at least six nucleotides was required to both a V gene segment and a J gene segment. Rearrangements were called productive when the CDR3 lacked stop codons and stayed in frame with V and J; all others were non-productive. CDR3 was defined according to IMGT convention as the region running from the second conserved V-encoded cysteine to the conserved J-encoded phenylalanine. The earlier analysis of 587 of the donors excluded any sequence lacking an unambiguous match to a single V gene segment. An earlier analysis of around 600 of the donors classified V segments as functional when productive rearrangements were above 56.7% and as segregating when the standard deviation between donors was above 5%. A statistical classification framework was built for diagnosing cytomegalovirus status from the catalog of TCR beta chain sequences. A later analysis assigned V and J genes by comparing TCR nucleotide sequences with IMGT/GENE-DB human TR gene sequences. The TCRdist pipeline was used in a later analysis to assign CDR3 sequences and most-parsimonious VDJ recombination scenarios. In a later analysis, each TCR beta chain was defined by its CDR3 amino acid sequence together with its V-gene family, and reads without a unique V-gene family were excluded. To address suspected cross-contamination and a sequencing artifact, a later analysis removed roughly 580 highly shared, low-generation-probability nucleotide sequences. For each public chain, a later analysis derived a clonal expansion index from normalized ranks of inferred template counts within each repertoire. In a later analysis, generation probabilities were computed with a VDJ recombination model fitted to out-of-frame rearrangements, and the resulting probabilities were checked against IGoR. A later analysis scored TCR-TCR, TCR-HLA and TCR-CMV co-occurrence with hypergeometric tests, applying a repertoire-size bias correction to TCR pairs. In a later analysis, false discovery rates were estimated by permuting HLA or CMV assignments 20 times. A later analysis grouped co-occurring TCRs with DBSCAN, adding TCRdist sequence similarity when clustering within HLA-allele-positive subsets. For co-occurrence clustering, repertoires with fewer than 30,000 or more than 120,000 public chains were excluded, along with about five repertoires with anomalous nucleotide sharing. Not all clones reach the TCRdb copy of this immuneACCESS table, which keeps in-frame sequences only. Checked studies attribute under half of the gap to unresolved V genes and leave the rest unexplained. Clonal size and the V and J genes are those of that table, whereas D and trimming came from the DNA. The sample table records about 92,000 clones; over 55% of these occur just once. The top ten constitute approximately 16% of the sample.

The cohort consisted of 666 healthy bone marrow donors. At the time of sampling, every cohort member was nominally healthy, though immune exposures that went unrecorded were likely present. The donor was CMV seropositive and was included in the group of 270 or so seropositive cohort members. A peripheral blood sample was provided by each donor, and peripheral blood mononuclear cells were used for TCR beta sequencing. Genomic DNA was extracted from the blood cell samples with the Qiagen DNeasy Blood Extraction Kit. Points on this clone: Its antigen remains undetermined. No much larger clone is present one base from it, and per-base qualities are unavailable.

This clonotype originated in a young woman in good health and CMV-seropositive. The chain links TRBV5-6 with TRBJ2-1; D gene: possibly TRBD1, on 5 matching bases. The sequencing sample was made of PBMCs. The DNA sequence is TGTGCCAGCAGCTTGGGGGGCCCCTACAATGAGCAGTTCTTC. The encoded protein is CASSLGGPYNEQFF.